Shown below are 15 T cell receptor beta chains from a single sample sequenced in a study of T cell responses to AZD1222 COVID-19 vaccine (dated by TCRdb to the early 2020s). The protocol used for the library was the immunoSEQ multiplex PCR assay. TCRdb limited this immuneACCESS table to in-frame rearrangements with V and J called. A share of clones is missing; checked studies link under half to unresolved V genes, and the rest is unexplained. In all, the sample holds 140,000 to 150,000 clones, and approximately 90% of those were seen once. Of the sample, approximately 2% is held by the ten largest clones. The time point label, as the study defines it: about 28 days (+/-7) after the second vaccine dose. This sample comprised peripheral blood, obtained 28 days after the second AZD1222 dose. Receptors originate from an adult who received the AZD1222 COVID-19 vaccine.

The count of this clone is one. As DNA, the CDR3 is TGTGCCAGCAGTTACCAAACAGGGAGAACTAATGAAAAACTGTTTTTT. Translating it yields CASSYQTGRTNEKLFF. The chain links TRBV6-2 or TRBV6-3 to TRBJ1-4; possible D gene TRBD1, 6 bases. Trimming shortened V by 2 bases and J by 1 base, and 11 bases separated the two germline ends. The CDR3 is made up of 16 amino acids. CDR1 is MNHEY, CDR2 SVGEGT, per germline.

The rearrangement joins TRBV5-5 to TRBJ2-7; D possibly corresponds to TRBD1 (6 bases). The germline V and J ends were trimmed by 3 bases and 3 bases, with 16 bases remaining between them. CDR1 is SGHKS and CDR2 is YYEKEE in the germline V gene (reference sequence). The CDR3 runs 15 residues. The CDR3 DNA follows: TGTGCCAGCAGCTGGGACACCGAAGCCGGCTACGAGCAGTACTTC. Translating gives CASSWDTEAGYEQYF.

The rearrangement uses TRBV6-6 and TRBJ1-5; 7 nucleotides match TRBD1. CDR3 length equals 12 residues. V lost 6 bases and J lost 14; bases outside the gene matches: 10. Germline values: CDR1 MNHNY, CDR2 SVGAGI (reference sequence). The CDR3 DNA follows: TGTGCCAGCAGCTCCGGGACAGAACTAAAGCATTTT. Translating it yields CASSSGTELKHF.

This chain connects TRBV7-6 to TRBJ2-4; maybe TRBD1 (5 bases). Trimming removed 7 bases at V and 0 bases at J, with 19 bases between. Germline CDR1 reads SGHVS; CDR2 reads FNYEAQ. This CDR3 region has 17 residues. The CDR3 is CASTGFWGPLAKNIQYF. As DNA, the CDR3 is TGTGCCAGCACCGGGTTTTGGGGCCCTCTAGCCAAAAACATTCAGTACTTC.

The chain couples TRBV7-8 to TRBJ2-2, with 7 bases identical to TRBD2. This CDR3 is built from 18 residues. J gave up 0 bases and V 5 bases, and 12 bases lay outside the gene matches. Germline assignment: CDR1 SGHVS and CDR2 FQNEAQ. The CDR3 here is CASSPFSGGGPNTGELFF. CDR3 bases: TGTGCCAGCAGCCCTTTTTCGGGCGGGGGACCGAACACCGGGGAGCTGTTTTTT.

V and J are TRBV28 and TRBJ1-2, with TRBD1 matching 11 bases. With V trimmed by 2 bases and J by 8 bases, 7 bases remained unmatched. This CDR3 contains 15 residues. Germline CDR1 MDHEN, CDR2 SYDVKM. The CDR3 spells CASSLGGQGDRGYTF. CDR3 DNA: TGTGCCAGCAGTTTAGGGGGACAGGGGGACCGGGGCTACACCTTC.

The CDR3 loop is CASSMGQGWETQYF. CDR3 bases: TGTGCCAGTAGTATGGGGCAGGGTTGGGAGACCCAGTACTTC. The chain carries TRBV19 and TRBJ2-5; D perhaps matches TRBD1 (5 bases). Trimming shortened V by 3 bases and J by 5 bases, and 13 bases separated the two germline ends. CDR3 length: 14 residues. CDR1 is LNHDA and CDR2 is SQIVND in the germline V gene (reference sequence).

V usage is TRBV7-2 and J usage is TRBJ1-2, with 9 positions matching TRBD1. Germline CDR1 SGHTA, CDR2 FQGNSA. The CDR3 runs 17 residues. V lost 2 bases and J lost 4; bases outside the gene matches: 11. The CDR3 region is CASSLSFGTGRGYGYTF. CDR3 bases: TGTGCCAGCAGCTTATCTTTCGGGACAGGGAGGGGCTATGGCTACACCTTC.

The table lists this clone with a few counts. The chain is built from TRBV6-5 and TRBJ1-2; a weak D match, TRBD1 (6 bases). Per germline, CDR1 MNHEY and CDR2 SVGAGI. The V gene lost 6 bases and the J gene lost 5 bases, with 19 bases spanning the gap. CDR3 length: 15 amino acids. In nucleotides, the CDR3 is TGTGCCAGCAGACCCCCGGGGGGGCTCCTATATGGCTACACCTTC. This encodes CASRPPGGLLYGYTF.

The chain has TRBV13 and TRBJ2-1; D is unclear. The CDR3 runs to 11 residues. V was trimmed by 6 bases and J by 3 bases, leaving 3 bases between them. Germline-derived CDR1 and CDR2 are PRHDT and FYEKMQ (reference sequence). The CDR3: CASRVYNEQFF. The CDR3 DNA is TGTGCCAGCAGAGTCTACAATGAGCAGTTCTTC.

This sequence joins TRBV11-3 and TRBJ2-1, with D tentatively TRBD2 (5 bases). The V gene's germline CDR1 is SGHNT and CDR2 YENEEA. Trimming took off 1 base at V and 6 bases at J, with 10 bases between the two ends. This CDR3 is built from 14 residues. The CDR3 loop is CASSLGRTSNEQFF. Written as DNA, the CDR3 is TGTGCCAGCAGCTTAGGACGGACTTCCAATGAGCAGTTCTTC.

This chain joins TRBV10-1 and TRBJ2-5; no definite D call. CDR3 length: 13 residues. V shed 3 bases and J shed 3 bases, with 8 bases lying between them. CDR1 and CDR2 (germline): WNHNN, SYGVQD (reference sequence). CDR3 DNA sequence: TGCGCCAGCAGTGATGGTAACAAAGAGACCCAGTACTTC. Translated: CASSDGNKETQYF.

This chain connects TRBV19 to TRBJ1-5; 9 nucleotides line up with TRBD1. Trimming cost V 5 bases and J 6 bases; bases outside gene matches: 11. The CDR3 runs to 16 residues. Germline V gene data show CDR1 as LNHDA and CDR2 as SQIVND (reference sequence). The CDR3 region is CASSPPHRGQGQPQHF. The CDR3 region has the DNA TGTGCCAGTAGTCCCCCGCACAGGGGGCAAGGTCAGCCCCAGCATTTT.

This chain joins TRBV3-1 (or the pseudogene TRBV3-2) and TRBJ2-3, with unresolved D. Germline V lookup: CDR1 LGHDT, CDR2 YNNKEL (reference sequence). The V and J ends lost 1 base and 1 base respectively, with 12 bases between them. The CDR3 consists of 16 residues. In nucleotides, the CDR3 is TGTGCCAGCAGCCAAGGGTACTCTCGCCGCACAGATACGCAGTATTTT. Encoded protein: CASSQGYSRRTDTQYF.

The V and J genes are TRBV12-5 and TRBJ1-1; 7 bases line up with TRBD1. The V gene end was trimmed by 3 bases and the J gene end by 3 bases; junction bases not matched to a gene: 16. There are 18 residues in the CDR3. The germline V gene encodes CDR1 LGHNT and CDR2 FRNRAP. This chain's CDR3 is CASGLTLGQSAGDTEAFF. DNA for the CDR3: TGTGCTAGTGGTTTAACGCTGGGACAGTCCGCCGGGGACACTGAAGCTTTCTTT.